This TCR beta chain stems from a study of OX40 agonist ivuxolimab in advanced cancers. Whole-study context: The treatment was a fully human IgG2 OX40 agonist, ivuxolimab. Patients in dose escalation had liver, melanoma, kidney or head and neck cancers. Partial responses occurred in three patients (one hepatocellular carcinoma, two cutaneous melanoma).

This clone was recorded once. Libraries were prepared by immunoSEQ multiplex PCR; TCRdb keeps only in-frame clonotypes and omits some of them. Here the sample spans about 80,000 clones, around 89% being singletons. The CDR3 runs to 17 residues. The sample consisted of CD4+ or CD8+ T cells sorted from blood, taken in a trial of the OX40 agonist ivuxolimab. The receptor was isolated from an adult with an advanced solid tumor such as melanoma, head and neck, liver or kidney cancer. J is TRBJ1-5 and V is TRBV12-2. TRBV12-2 is termed a pseudogene. The CDR3 protein is CASRLVVTGDSNQPQHF. CDR3 bases: TGTGCAAGTCGCTTAGTAGTTACCGGGGATAGCAATCAGCCCCAGCATTTT.